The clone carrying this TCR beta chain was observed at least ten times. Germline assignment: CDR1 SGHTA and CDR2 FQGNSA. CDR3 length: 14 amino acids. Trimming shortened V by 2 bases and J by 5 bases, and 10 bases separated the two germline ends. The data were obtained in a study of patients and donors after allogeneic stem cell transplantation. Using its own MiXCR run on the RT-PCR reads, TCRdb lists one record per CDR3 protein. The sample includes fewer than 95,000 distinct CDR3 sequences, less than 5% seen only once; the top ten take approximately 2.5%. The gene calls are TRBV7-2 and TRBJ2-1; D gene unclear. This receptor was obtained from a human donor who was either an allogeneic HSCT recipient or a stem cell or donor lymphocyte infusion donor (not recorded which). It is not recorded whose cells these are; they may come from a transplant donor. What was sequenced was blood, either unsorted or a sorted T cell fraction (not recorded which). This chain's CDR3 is CASSLLVGNNEQFF. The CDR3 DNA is TGTGCCAGCAGCTTATTAGTAGGAAACAATGAGCAGTTCTTC.